This TCR beta chain was recorded in a study of cytomegalovirus exposure and HLA in healthy donors (dated by TCRdb to 2016 to 2017). Broadly, across the study: The roughly 700 repertoires of the first cohort and the 120 or so validation repertoires were produced on the same platform, according to a later analysis. The study aimed to test whether signatures of past pathogen exposure could be identified by cataloging public T cell receptors. Along with the approximately 620-subject first cohort, a separate validation cohort of over a hundred different subjects was used. To predict cytomegalovirus infection status, the study brought together high-throughput TCR immunosequencing, statistical association of individual TCRs with disease status, and machine learning. Broader findings and caveats from the paper: In vitro tests confirmed that a few of the cytomegalovirus-associated TCR beta chains recognize cytomegalovirus antigens. The study gave a list of around 170 TCR beta chains associated with cytomegalovirus. The authors suggested that the approach could potentially be extended to other disease states and immunological phenotypes. In both the original and validation cohorts, the classifier was reported to diagnose cytomegalovirus status with high specificity and sensitivity. A later analysis had no HLA typing for the validation cohort, so co-occurrence there was scored across all 110 or so repertoires. Most TCR sequences were observed very rarely across donors, whereas some public TCRs were present in many individuals. Subsequent analysis determined that TCRs grouped into clusters in the first cohort also showed a tendency toward co-occurrence across the 130 or so validation repertoires, and 94% of cluster scores exceeded 0.

A distance of 9 bases separates the germline ends of V and J, which lose 0 bases and 3 bases respectively. The germline V gene encodes CDR1 MNHEY and CDR2 SMNVEV (reference sequence). The CDR3 runs 14 amino acids, cysteine and phenylalanine included. Only the CDR3 part of the read is kept: 42 bases, read in frame from the first base. The donors were included in the validation cohort of 100 to 150 subjects, a group kept apart from the approximately 650-subject first cohort. Library creation used the immunoSEQ multiplex PCR assay. The authors' pipeline ran thus. A statistical classification framework was developed to diagnose cytomegalovirus status using the catalog of TCR beta chain sequences. TCRdb obtained this table from immuneACCESS and retained in-frame rearrangements with V and J assigned. These tables miss some clones; where compared with another copy, unresolved V genes account for less than half of the shortfall, and the remainder is unexplained. V, J and clone size are taken as reported in that table, and D and trimming were inferred from the DNA itself. Within this sample are more than 80,000 clones, with 95% to 97% of them counted one time only. Approximately 1.4% of the sample is held by the ten biggest clonotypes.

This clone appeared a single time. It lacks a known antigen. One base away there is no much larger clone; base qualities are not given. This clonotype was obtained from a woman aged 18-29 years in good health and CMV-seronegative. The chain uses TRBV27 and TRBJ2-7, with no confidently assigned D gene. The material sequenced was PBMCs. The CDR3 region: CASSLSQVSYEQYF. The DNA sequence is as follows: TGTGCCAGCAGTTTATCGCAGGTCAGCTACGAGCAGTACTTC.